Shown below are 24 T cell receptor beta chains from a single sample sequenced in a study of blood T cell repertoires in COVID-19. The assay was immunoSEQ multiplex PCR, and TCRdb's table has in-frame clones only and misses some. Of 360,000 or so clones listed, 89% are singletons. Sequencing used PBMCs or T cells enriched from blood (not recorded which). The receptor set was obtained from a woman in her 30s who had recovered from COVID-19.

The V gene is TRBV6-5, the J gene TRBJ1-6, with TRBD1 matching over 10 bases. The junction had 1 base not matched to a gene; V was cut back by 2 bases and J by 6 bases. Germline V CDR1 and CDR2: MNHEY, SVGAGI. The CDR3 sequence is 15 residues long. The CDR3 DNA follows: TGTGCCAGCAGTTACGGGGACAGGGGTAATTCACCCCTCCACTTT. Translating it yields CASSYGDRGNSPLHF.

This rearrangement joins TRBV11-1 to TRBJ1-2; D is unclear. The germline gives CDR1 SGHAT, CDR2 FQDESV (reference sequence). The CDR3 is 15 residues long. V gave up 2 bases and J gave up 3 bases, with 13 bases separating them. The CDR3 DNA is TGTGCCAGCAGCTTAACCCACAACGGAGACTATGGCTACACCTTC. Translating gives CASSLTHNGDYGYTF.

The chain carries TRBV6-5 and TRBJ1-1; no clear D. This CDR3 region has 14 residues. With 4 bases removed from V and 0 bases from J, the gap between germline ends came to 9 bases. Germline V gives CDR1 MNHEY, CDR2 SVGAGI. Here the CDR3 reads CASSFSALNTEAFF. In nucleotides, the CDR3 is TGTGCCAGCAGTTTTTCAGCGTTGAACACTGAAGCTTTCTTT.

This clone appeared a few times. The V and J genes are TRBV5-4 and TRBJ1-1; 7 bases line up with TRBD1. J was trimmed by 1 base and V by 4 bases; bases with no gene match: 4. The CDR3 has 14 residues. Germline V lookup: CDR1 SGHNT, CDR2 YYREEE (reference sequence). The chain's CDR3 is CASSPRQGNTEAFF. CDR3 DNA: TGTGCCAGCAGCCCGAGACAGGGGAACACTGAAGCTTTCTTT.

The rearrangement joins TRBV10-3 to TRBJ1-2, with 12 bases that match TRBD1. Losses at the gene ends were 10 bases for V and 8 bases for J; bases not matched to a gene: 14. CDR3 size: 15 residues. Germline V CDR1 and CDR2: ENHRY, SYGVKD. CDR3 DNA: TGTGCCACCTTCCGGCCGGGACAGGGGGCTGAGGGCTACACCTTC. This encodes CATFRPGQGAEGYTF.

The chain couples TRBV5-6 to TRBJ2-1; 8 bases match TRBD2. V shed 3 bases, J shed 10 bases, and the junction held 3 bases outside the gene matches. This CDR3 has 12 amino acids. Germline values: CDR1 SGHDT, CDR2 YYEEEE. The CDR3 bases are TGTGCCAGCAGCTGGAGCGGGAGCGAGCAGTTCTTC. Translation: CASSWSGSEQFF.

This chain joins TRBV7-6 and TRBJ2-5; 7 bases map to TRBD1. V lost 5 bases to trimming and J lost 2 bases; unmatched junction nucleotides: 11. Germline-derived CDR1 and CDR2 are SGHVS and FNYEAQ. This CDR3 region has 16 residues. CDR3 protein: CASSRGTGVRQETQYF. The DNA for the CDR3 is TGTGCCAGCAGCCGAGGAACAGGGGTCAGACAAGAGACCCAGTACTTC.

V usage is TRBV7-8 and J usage is TRBJ2-7; 11 bases are shared with TRBD1. There are 17 residues in the CDR3. Germline CDR1 is SGHVS and CDR2 is FQNEAQ. Trimming cost V 1 base and J 3 bases; bases outside gene matches: 8. CDR3 in amino acids: CASSLGGQGANRYEQYF. CDR3 coding DNA: TGTGCCAGCAGCTTAGGAGGACAGGGGGCGAACCGCTACGAGCAGTACTTC.

This chain connects TRBV3-1 (or the pseudogene TRBV3-2) to TRBJ2-3, with D possibly matching TRBD2 (5 bases). There are 14 residues in the CDR3. V was cut by 4 bases and J by 6 bases, with 14 bases left in between. CDR1 is LGHDT, CDR2 YNNKEL, per germline (reference sequence). Here the CDR3 reads CASSLYGSADTQYF. CDR3 DNA sequence: TGTGCCAGCAGCCTTTACGGTAGCGCGGATACGCAGTATTTT.

This clone has just one count. The chain carries TRBV11-2 and TRBJ2-7, with 9 bases lining up with TRBD1. The CDR3 runs to 14 residues. After removal of 5 bases from V and 0 bases from J, the junction contained 2 bases not matched to a gene. Germline CDR1 SGHAT, CDR2 FQNNGV. The CDR3 coding sequence is TGTGCCAGCAGCAGGACAGGGGACTCCTACGAGCAGTACTTC. As protein: CASSRTGDSYEQYF. The whole variable domain, remainder taken from reference TRBV11-2 and TRBJ2-7, is EAGVAQSPRYKIIEKRQSVAFWCNPISGHATLYWYQQILGQGPKLLIQFQNNGVVDDSQLPKDRFSAERLKGVDSTLKIQPAKLEDSAVYLCASSRTGDSYEQYFGPGTRLTVT.

The chain links TRBV2 to TRBJ1-2, with 7 nucleotides matching TRBD1. Germline V CDR1 and CDR2: SNHLY, FYNNEI. This CDR3 is built from 14 residues. V dropped 4 bases and J dropped 3; count of bases not matched to a gene: 5. The CDR3 DNA follows: TGTGCCAGCAGTGGACAGGGAGGAGACTATGGCTACACCTTC. Translating gives CASSGQGGDYGYTF.

CDR3 in amino acids: CASKRTGNSDTQYF. The CDR3 DNA sequence: TGTGCCAGCAAGAGGACAGGGAATTCAGATACGCAGTATTTT. This sequence joins TRBV6-5 and TRBJ2-3; TRBD1 matches 8 bases. Germline V gene sequence: CDR1 MNHEY, CDR2 SVGAGI. Germline trimming cut 7 bases from V and 4 bases from J; bases unmatched to any gene: 7. There are 14 residues in the CDR3.

CDR3 region: CASSYSGALHF. CDR3 nucleotides: TGTGCCAGCAGTTACTCGGGAGCCCTCCACTTT. The gene calls are TRBV6-5 and TRBJ1-6; no definite D call. Germline assignment: CDR1 MNHEY and CDR2 SVGAGI. The CDR3 runs to 11 residues. V was cut by 0 bases and J by 14 bases, with 5 bases left in between.

The chain recombines TRBV7-2 with TRBJ1-5; D gene uncertain. Trimming took 1 base from V and 1 from J, leaving 11 bases between them. The CDR3 has 16 residues. The germline CDR1 and CDR2 sequences are SGHTA and FQGNSA. The CDR3 bases are TGTGCCAGCAGCTTAGGGCAGGTAATAAGCAATCAGCCCCAGCATTTT. Its translation is CASSLGQVISNQPQHF. The full variable domain, rest sourced from reference TRBV7-2 and TRBJ1-5, is GAGVSQSPSNKVTEKGKDVELRCDPISGHTALYWYRQSLGQGLEFLIYFQGNSAPDKSGLPSDRFSAERTGGSVSTLTIQRTQQEDSAVYLCASSLGQVISNQPQHFGDGTRLSIL.

The V and J genes are TRBV28 and TRBJ2-3; TRBD1 matches 8 bases. Germline values: CDR1 MDHEN, CDR2 SYDVKM. The V and J ends lost 4 bases and 0 bases, in that order; junction bases with no gene match: 6. This CDR3 spans 16 amino acids. The CDR3 reads CASSSPGTGSTDTQYF. Here the CDR3 DNA reads TGTGCCAGCAGTTCCCCAGGGACAGGAAGCACAGATACGCAGTATTTT.

This chain connects TRBV25-1 to TRBJ2-1, with a tentative D call TRBD2 (6 bases). Germline V lookup: CDR1 MGHDK, CDR2 SYGVNS. This CDR3 has 13 residues. Trimming removed 6 bases from V and 4 bases from J, with 10 bases in between. The CDR3 region has the DNA TGTGCCAGCAGGGGAGGAGGATACAATGAGCAGTTCTTC. The encoded protein is CASRGGGYNEQFF.

The V and J genes are TRBV9 and TRBJ2-7; 12 bases agree with TRBD2. V lost 2 bases and J lost 6; bases outside the gene matches: 3. Germline V gene sequence: CDR1 SGDLS, CDR2 YYNGEE. The CDR3 consists of 14 residues. The CDR3 coding sequence is TGTGCCAGCAGCGTCGGACTAGCGGGGACCGAGCAGTACTTC. It codes for CASSVGLAGTEQYF.

The V call is TRBV6-1, the J call TRBJ1-6, with 7 bases lining up with TRBD1. The V gene's germline CDR1 is MNHNS and CDR2 SASEGT. The V segment lost 2 bases and the J segment 4 bases; nucleotides outside the gene matches: 5. The CDR3 length is 16 residues. The CDR3 sequence: CASSEIGQVYNSPLHF. Here the CDR3 DNA reads TGTGCCAGCAGTGAAATTGGACAGGTATATAATTCACCCCTCCACTTT.

The V and J genes are TRBV9 and TRBJ2-6; 10 bases match TRBD1. V lost 3 bases and J lost 1; bases outside the gene matches: 16. The V gene's germline CDR1 is SGDLS and CDR2 YYNGEE. The CDR3 is 21 residues long. In DNA, the CDR3 is TGTGCCAGCAGCGCGGACCTATGGGGGGACAGGGGACCTTCTGGGGCCAACGTCCTGACTTTC. Translated, it gives CASSADLWGDRGPSGANVLTF.

The chain uses TRBV4-1 and TRBJ2-7, with a possible D match to TRBD1 (7 bases). The V end was cut by 2 bases, the J end by 6 bases, with 17 bases between. Per the germline V gene, CDR1 is MGHRA and CDR2 is YSYEKL. The CDR3 loop spans 15 amino acids. CDR3 sequence (DNA): TGCGCCAGCAGCCAATCTCACCGGGGGACAGCCGAGCAGTACTTC. Its protein is CASSQSHRGTAEQYF.

The V call is TRBV9, the J call TRBJ2-7; 7 positions agree with TRBD1. Germline CDR1 reads SGDLS; CDR2 reads YYNGEE. CDR3 length equals 13 residues. V shed 4 bases, J shed 7 bases, and the junction held 8 bases outside the gene matches. This CDR3 reads CASSYRTRGEQYF. For the CDR3, the DNA is TGTGCCAGCAGCTACAGGACCAGGGGGGAGCAGTACTTC.

This chain uses TRBV3-1 (or the pseudogene TRBV3-2) with TRBJ2-6; possibly TRBD1 for D (5 bases). Germline assignment: CDR1 LGHDT and CDR2 YNNKEL (reference sequence). The CDR3 loop spans 16 amino acids. V dropped 6 bases and J dropped 2 bases, with 14 bases sitting between them. This chain's CDR3 is CASRRTGAPGANVLTF. The CDR3 nucleotides read TGTGCCAGCAGACGCACAGGAGCTCCTGGGGCCAACGTCCTGACTTTC.

J is TRBJ2-1 and V is TRBV19; the D is unclear. The germline CDR1 and CDR2 sequences are LNHDA and SQIVND (reference sequence). Trimming removed 1 base from V and 0 bases from J, with 16 bases in between. The CDR3 has 18 amino acids. The CDR3 DNA is TGTGCCAGTAGTATAGGTACCAGCGTTTGGAACTCCTACAATGAGCAGTTCTTC. It codes for CASSIGTSVWNSYNEQFF.

The V gene is TRBV6-7, the J gene TRBJ1-5; D remains unclear. TRBV6-7 is designated an ORF whose function remains uncertain. The CDR3 loop spans 16 amino acids. V lost 0 bases and J lost 0, with 9 bases in between. The CDR3 region has the DNA TGTGCCAGCAGTTACTCGTGCCACTATAGCAATCAGCCCCAGCATTTT. Translated: CASSYSCHYSNQPQHF.